This T cell receptor (beta chain) was obtained from a study of naive CD8 T cells in extremely preterm neonates. Findings and caveats of the study: Preterm CDR3s were shorter than older groups', with fewer N additions and less trimming. Productive template counts varied among preterm samples, a noted limitation.

TCRdb keeps only in-frame clones here, not all; method: immunoSEQ multiplex PCR. Here the sample spans about 4,900 clones, approximately 97% being singletons. Of note for this clone: No antigen is known for it.

Without labor or membrane rupture, elective cesareans at roughly 37-42 weeks supplied term cord blood. The germline gives CDR1 LNHNV, CDR2 YYDKDF (reference sequence). The CDR3 extends over 17 amino acids. V dropped 3 bases and J dropped 0; count of bases not matched to a gene: 9. The genes are TRBV15 and TRBJ1-1, with 8 nucleotides matching TRBD1. This clonotype was obtained from a newborn in good health. The sequenced sample consisted of naive CD8+ T cells from cord blood. CDR3 nucleotide sequence: TGTGCCACCAGCAGCTCACAGGGGGGGCTAATGAACACTGAAGCTTTCTTT. Encoded protein: CATSSSQGGLMNTEAFF. Based on the CDR3 plus reference TRBV15 and TRBJ1-1, the full variable domain is DAMVIQNPRYQVTQFGKPVTLSCSQTLNHNVMYWYQQKSSQAPKLLFHYYDKDFNNEADTPDNFQSRRPNTSFCFLDIRSPGLGDTAMYLCATSSSQGGLMNTEAFFGQGTRLTVV.